This T cell receptor beta chain was sequenced for a study of Graves' ophthalmopathy and Graves' hyperthyroidism. Findings and caveats of the study: The model reached roughly 70% sensitivity and around 72% specificity for predicting ophthalmopathy progression.

Exclusion criteria comprised other autoimmune diseases, uncontrolled infections, pregnancy or lactation in patients. Clinicians made diagnoses from clinical symptoms, serum thyroxine, TRAb, thyroid ultrasound and orbital computed tomography. Per the germline V gene, CDR1 is DFQATT and CDR2 is SNEGSKA (reference sequence). The CDR3 has 14 residues. V was clipped by 3 bases and J by 1 base, with 12 bases between them. As the template, RNA transcripts were used to amplify TCR beta CDR3 regions. Second-round multiplex PCR came after a first-round RT-PCR that employed HTBI primers. TCRdb reprocessed the multiplex PCR reads via MiXCR and lists one record per CDR3 protein. The repertoire holds over 450,000 distinct CDR3 sequences, with 14% as singletons. This clonotype was seen ten or more times. What it binds is unknown.

The sample taken for sequencing was blood. The clonotype originates from a woman in her 30s with Graves' ophthalmopathy. The chain is built from TRBV20-1 and TRBJ1-1; no clear D gene. The CDR3: CSASRATENTEAFF. The DNA of the CDR3 is TGCAGTGCTAGTCGTGCGACTGAGAACACTGAAGCTTTCTTT.